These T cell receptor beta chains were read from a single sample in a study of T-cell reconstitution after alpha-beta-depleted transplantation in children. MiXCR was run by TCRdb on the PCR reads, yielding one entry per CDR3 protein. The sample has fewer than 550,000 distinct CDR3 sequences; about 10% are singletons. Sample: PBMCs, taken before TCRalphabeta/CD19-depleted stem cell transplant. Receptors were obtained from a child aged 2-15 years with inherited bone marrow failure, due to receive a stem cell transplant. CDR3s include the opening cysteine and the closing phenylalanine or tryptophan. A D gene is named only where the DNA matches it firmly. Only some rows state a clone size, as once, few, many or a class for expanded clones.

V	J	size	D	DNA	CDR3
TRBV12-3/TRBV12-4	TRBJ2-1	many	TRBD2	TGTGCCAGCAGCCGGACTAGGGCGGATGAGCAGTTCTTC	CASSRTRADEQFF
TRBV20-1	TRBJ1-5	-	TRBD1	TGCAGTGCCGGGGGACAGTGGGAATCTTTTTATCAGCCCCAGCATTTT	CSAGGQWESFYQPQHF
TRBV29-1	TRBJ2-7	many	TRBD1	TGCAGCGCGGAGGACAGGGGCTACGAGCAGTACTTC	CSAEDRGYEQYF
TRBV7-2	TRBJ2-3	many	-	TGTGCCAGCAGCAAAACCGGGACCGTAGATACGCAGTATTTT	CASSKTGTVDTQYF
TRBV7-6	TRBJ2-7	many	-	TGTGCCAGCAGCCCCCTTCTCCTCTACGAGCAGTACTTC	CASSPLLLYEQYF
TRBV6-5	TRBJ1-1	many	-	TGTGCCAGCAGTTACGTAAGGTCGGGCGGCACTGAAGCTTTCTTT	CASSYVRSGGTEAFF
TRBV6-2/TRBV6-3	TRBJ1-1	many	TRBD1	TGTGCCAGCAGTTACTCATCAGGGGGTGGCACTGAAGCTTTCTTT	CASSYSSGGGTEAFF
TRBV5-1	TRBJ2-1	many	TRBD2	TGCGCCAGCAGCTTTCCCGGACTAGCGGGAGGGAATGAGCAGTTCTTC	CASSFPGLAGGNEQFF
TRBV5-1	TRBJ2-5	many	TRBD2	TGCGCCAGCAGCCCGACTAGCGGGGCGGAGACCCAGTACTTC	CASSPTSGAETQYF
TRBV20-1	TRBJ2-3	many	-	TGCAGTGCTAGAGATATGAGGATCCCCGATACGCAGTATTTT	CSARDMRIPDTQYF
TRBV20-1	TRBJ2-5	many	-	TGCAGTGCTCTCTCCCGGCGAGAGACCCAGTACTTC	CSALSRRETQYF
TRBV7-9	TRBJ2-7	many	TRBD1	TGTGCCAGCAGCTCGTGGAAGGGACAGGGGGCGTGGGAGCAGTACTTC	CASSSWKGQGAWEQYF
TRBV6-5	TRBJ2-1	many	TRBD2	TGTGCCAGCCGAGAGCGGGGAAGCTCCTACAATGAGCAGTTCTTC	CASRERGSSYNEQFF
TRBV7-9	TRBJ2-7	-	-	TGTGCCAGCAGTTTAGGGGCCGGGACCCTAGAAGACTACGAGCAGTACTTC	CASSLGAGTLEDYEQYF
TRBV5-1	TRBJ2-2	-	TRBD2	TGCGCCAGCAGCAGGACTAGCGGTCCCGCCACCGGGGAGCTGTTTTTT	CASSRTSGPATGELFF
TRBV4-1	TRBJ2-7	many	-	TGCGCCAGCAGCCAAGATATGAGGGTCGACGAGCAGTACTTC	CASSQDMRVDEQYF
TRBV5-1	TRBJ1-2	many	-	TGCGCCAGCAGCACCGGGACTCTAACTAACTATGGCTACACCTTC	CASSTGTLTNYGYTF
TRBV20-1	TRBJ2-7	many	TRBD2	TGCAGTGCTAGAAATTGGGACTACCTCTCCTACGAGCAGTACTTC	CSARNWDYLSYEQYF
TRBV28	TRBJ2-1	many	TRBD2	TGTGCCAGCAGTCCCTCTAGCGGGAGGGCCTACAATGAGCAGTTCTTC	CASSPSSGRAYNEQFF
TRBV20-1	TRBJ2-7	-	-	TGCAGTGCTAGAGCGGTTATCTCCTACGAGCAGTACTTC	CSARAVISYEQYF
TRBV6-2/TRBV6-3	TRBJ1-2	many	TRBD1	TGTGCCAGCAGTTACTCCGACAGGGCCTATGGCTACACCTTC	CASSYSDRAYGYTF
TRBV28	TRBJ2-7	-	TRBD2	TGTGCCAGCAGGGGACTAGCGGGCCATAGCTCCTACGAGCAGTACTTC	CASRGLAGHSSYEQYF
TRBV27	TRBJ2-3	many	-	TGTGCCAGCAGTCCCGGGGTGGGAATCGCAGATACGCAGTATTTT	CASSPGVGIADTQYF
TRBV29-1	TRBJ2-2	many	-	TGCAGCGTCGCCATGTCTGCCGGGGAGCTGTTTTTT	CSVAMSAGELFF
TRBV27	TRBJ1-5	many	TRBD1	TGTGCCAGCAGTCTACAGGGGGAGGGGCAGCCCCAGCATTTT	CASSLQGEGQPQHF
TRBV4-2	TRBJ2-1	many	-	TGTGCCAGCAGCCATCTCGGACTGAGCAATGAGCAGTTCTTC	CASSHLGLSNEQFF
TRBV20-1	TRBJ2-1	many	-	TGCAGTGCTCCGAGACACAATGAGCAGTTCTTC	CSAPRHNEQFF
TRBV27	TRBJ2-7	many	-	TGTGCCACCATTGATTTAGGGGGGACCCTCTACGAGCAGTACTTC	CATIDLGGTLYEQYF
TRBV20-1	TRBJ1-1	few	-	TGCAGTGCTATTGAAGTGAACACTGAAGCTTTCTTT	CSAIEVNTEAFF
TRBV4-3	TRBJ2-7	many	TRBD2	TGCGCCAGCAGCCAAGGTCGGCGACTAGCGGGAGTTCACGAGCAGTACTTC	CASSQGRRLAGVHEQYF
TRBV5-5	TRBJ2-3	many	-	TGTGCCAGCAGCTTGGTACCGGCGATTACAGATACGCAGTATTTT	CASSLVPAITDTQYF
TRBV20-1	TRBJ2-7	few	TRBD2	TGCAGTGTTAGACTAGCCAGGAGCTCCTACGAGCAGTACTTC	CSVRLARSSYEQYF
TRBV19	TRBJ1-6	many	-	TGTGCCAGTAGTGCCGAAGGTCCATCTTCACCCCTCCACTTT	CASSAEGPSSPLHF
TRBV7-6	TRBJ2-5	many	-	TGTGCCAGCAGCTTAAACGTTTTATCGGAGACCCAGTACTTC	CASSLNVLSETQYF
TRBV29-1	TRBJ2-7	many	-	TGCAGCGTTCTGGGTAAGGACAGCATCTCCTACGAGCAGTACTTC	CSVLGKDSISYEQYF
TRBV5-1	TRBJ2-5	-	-	TGCGCCAGCAGCGAAGGTCCAAAAACTAGTTACGGAGAGACCCAGTACTTC	CASSEGPKTSYGETQYF
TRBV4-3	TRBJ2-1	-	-	TGCGCCAGCAGGCCCCGTGGTGGGGGTCTCAATGAGCAGTTCTTC	CASRPRGGGLNEQFF
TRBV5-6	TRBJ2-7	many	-	TGTGCCAGCAGCCACTCCGGACTCTCATACGAGCAGTACTTC	CASSHSGLSYEQYF
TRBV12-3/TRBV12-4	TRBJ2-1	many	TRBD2	TGTGCCAGCAGTTTACCCCGATTCACCGGGACTAGCGGGAGGGCCACCTTGGATGAGCAGTTCTTC	CASSLPRFTGTSGRATLDEQFF
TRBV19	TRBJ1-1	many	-	TGTGCCAGTAGTATCCCGGGGCCTGAAGCTTTCTTT	CASSIPGPEAFF
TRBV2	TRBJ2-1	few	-	TGTGCCAGCACCCCTGGGGCTCAGGATAAATACCTAGCCTACAATGAGCAGTTCTTC	CASTPGAQDKYLAYNEQFF
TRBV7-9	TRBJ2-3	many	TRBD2	TGTGCCAGCAGCTCCGGAATGACTAGCGGGAGAACCACAGATACGCAGTATTTT	CASSSGMTSGRTTDTQYF
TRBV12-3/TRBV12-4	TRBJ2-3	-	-	TGTGCCAGCAGTACAGACACTACCACAGATACGCAGTATTTT	CASSTDTTTDTQYF
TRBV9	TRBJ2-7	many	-	TGTGCCAGCAGCGTACGGCTTTCGAGCTCCTACGAGCAGTACTTC	CASSVRLSSSYEQYF
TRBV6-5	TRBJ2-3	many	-	TGTGCCAGCAGTTACTCGGAGGGACACATGGGAGATACGCAGTATTTT	CASSYSEGHMGDTQYF
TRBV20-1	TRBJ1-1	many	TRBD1	TGCAGTGCTAGGGGGACGATCTCAGGGGGAGGCACTGAAGCTTTCTTT	CSARGTISGGGTEAFF
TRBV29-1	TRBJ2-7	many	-	TGCAGCGTCCCTGTAGATTACGAGCAGTACTTC	CSVPVDYEQYF
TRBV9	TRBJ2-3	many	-	TGTGCCAGCAGCGTATCCTTGGGAACTAGCACAGATACGCAGTATTTT	CASSVSLGTSTDTQYF
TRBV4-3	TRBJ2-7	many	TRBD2	TGCGCCAGCAGCCAAGATTTAGCGGGTGGGACTATTCGGTACGAGCAGTACTTC	CASSQDLAGGTIRYEQYF
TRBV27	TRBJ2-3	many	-	TGTGCCAGCAGTTTATCGGACCCCCCAACGCAGTATTTT	CASSLSDPPTQYF
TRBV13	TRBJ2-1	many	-	TGTGCCAGCAGCCAAGGGCTGACTAGGGGCTACAATGAGCAGTTCTTC	CASSQGLTRGYNEQFF